This TCR beta chain was captured by sequencing in a study of blood T cell repertoires in COVID-19. Recruitment covered about two dozen US areas and drew participants whose ages spanned about 18 to 100 years. Participants reported their clinical history, and cohort assignment relied on those reports. Sequenced by immunoSEQ multiplex PCR; TCRdb stores in-frame clones only, minus some. The table shows approximately 180,000 clones, with 65% to 80% occurring only once. Germline V gives CDR1 LNHDA, CDR2 SQIVND (reference sequence). V was pared by 6 bases and J by 6 bases, with 11 bases of the junction left unmatched. The CDR3 runs 15 residues.

This chain joins TRBV19 and TRBJ2-3; the match to TRBD2 covers 8 bases. The sequence came from a woman in her forties or fifties with acute COVID-19. Sample: PBMCs or T cells enriched from blood (not recorded which). The CDR3 bases are TGTGCCAGTAGGGCCGAGTCGGGGGGGAGGGATACGCAGTATTTT. It translates to CASRAESGGRDTQYF.